The TCR beta chain under discussion was sequenced for a study of control samples from healthy donors and cancer patients. The germline gives CDR1 SGHDT, CDR2 YYEEEE. The CDR3 runs 13 residues. V lost 5 bases, J lost 8 bases, and 16 bases lay in between. Profiling relied on immunoSEQ multiplex PCR, and the TCRdb table lists in-frame clones only, not all of them. Here the sample spans 180,000 or so clones, just over 90% being singletons. This rearrangement joins TRBV5-6 to TRBJ1-2; no clear D gene. The specimen sequenced was blood. The TCR was taken from a woman aged 55-75 years in good health. CDR3 sequence (DNA): TGTGCCAGCAGAGCCCGACCCGGCCGGGGCTACACCTTC. Protein product: CASRARPGRGYTF.